This TCR beta chain was sequenced for a study of shared clonotypes between healthy human individuals. The CDR3 loop spans 13 amino acids. V was cut by 2 bases and J by 4 bases, with 8 bases left in between. CDR1 SGHDN and CDR2 FVKESK come from the germline V gene. Each sorted subset replicate got 200 ng genomic DNA, tens of thousands of genomes. Sequencing was performed with immunoSEQ multiplex PCR; in TCRdb, only in-frame clones are kept and a portion is missing. The sample has approximately 120,000 clones, around 68% seen once; the top ten hold roughly a quarter. This clone turned up a few times. This TCR came from a woman aged 25 to 39 in good health. The chain links TRBV14 to TRBJ1-2, with no clear D. The sequenced sample consisted of memory CD8+ T cells sorted from blood. The subset is: CD45RO+ cells pooled with CCR7-negative TemRA cells. The CDR3 loop reads CASSQIGSYGYTF. The CDR3 region has the DNA TGTGCCAGCAGCCAAATCGGTAGCTATGGCTACACCTTC.